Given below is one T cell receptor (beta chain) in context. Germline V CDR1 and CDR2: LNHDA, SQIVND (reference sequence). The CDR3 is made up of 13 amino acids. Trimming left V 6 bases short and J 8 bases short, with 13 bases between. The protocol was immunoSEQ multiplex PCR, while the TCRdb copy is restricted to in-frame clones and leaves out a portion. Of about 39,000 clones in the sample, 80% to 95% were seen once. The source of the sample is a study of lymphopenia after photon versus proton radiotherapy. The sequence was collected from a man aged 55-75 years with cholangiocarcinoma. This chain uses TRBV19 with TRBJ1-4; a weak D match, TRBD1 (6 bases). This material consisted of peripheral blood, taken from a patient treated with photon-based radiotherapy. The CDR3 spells CASSSTGSEKLFF. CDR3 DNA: TGTGCCAGTAGCAGCACAGGGTCCGAAAAACTGTTTTTT.